The source of this T cell receptor beta chain is a study of T cells expressing NK-cell markers. The overall study: The TCR beta repertoires originated in sorted CD3+CD56+NKG2C+, CD3+CD56+NKG2C- and CD3+CD56-NKG2C+ T cells. Seven of the eight sequenced donors were classified as HCMV-seropositive, and one was classified as seronegative.

Study-level findings and limits: Dominance of the CD3+CD56-NKG2C+ fraction by these clonotypes also held in several donors.

Details on this clonotype: Its antigen is currently unknown.

CDR3 length equals 15 residues. CDR1 and CDR2 from the germline V gene are DFQATT and SNEGSKA (reference sequence). Researchers built TCR beta cDNA using 5'RACE template switching with UMIs. Using the 5' RACE reads, TCRdb records one entry per CDR3 protein without DNA. Its table lists approximately 170,000 distinct CDR3 sequences. The clonotype comes from a man between 18 and 69 years old in good health. The rearrangement links TRBV20-1 to TRBJ2-1; the TCRdb D gene call, TRBD2, has no DNA to confirm it. Sequenced sample: blood T cells: a sorted CD56 or NKG2C T cell subset, CD4+ or CD8+ T cells, or bulk PBMC T cells (not recorded which). The CDR3 loop is CSARGYLAGADEQFF.